Listed below are T cell receptor beta chains from one sample, sequenced in a study of siplizumab effects on memory and regulatory T cells. TCRdb keeps only in-frame clones here, not all; method: immunoSEQ multiplex PCR. The table lists approximately 94,000 clones, about 94% of them singletons. Sequences were obtained from non-Treg CD4+ T cells sorted from blood. The origin of the receptors is a human donor in good health. CDR3s include the opening cysteine and the closing phenylalanine or tryptophan. D genes are given only for firm matches. The size entry is marked missing in some rows and otherwise reads once, few, many or a size class.

TRBD2,TRBJ2-7,TRBV19,-,CASRASGRMDEQYF,TGTGCCAGTAGGGCTAGCGGGCGGATGGACGAGCAGTACTTC
-,TRBJ2-7,TRBV6-6,once,CASSPRARSYEQYF,TGTGCCAGCAGCCCGAGGGCGAGGTCCTACGAGCAGTACTTC
TRBD2,TRBJ2-2,TRBV7-3,-,CASSLSAGSNTGELFF,TGTGCCAGCAGCTTATCAGCGGGGTCGAACACCGGGGAGCTGTTTTTT
-,TRBJ1-3,TRBV10-1,-,CASSGNSGNTIYF,TGCGCCAGCAGTGGAAACTCTGGAAACACCATATATTTT
TRBD2,TRBJ2-7,TRBV19,once,CASRASGNYEQYF,TGTGCCAGTAGGGCTAGCGGGAACTACGAGCAGTACTTC
-,TRBJ1-1,TRBV7-2,-,CASSRNTPGLWNTEAFF,TGTGCCAGCAGCCGTAACACCCCCGGACTGTGGAACACTGAAGCTTTCTTT
TRBD2,TRBJ2-2,TRBV5-1,once,CASSLDAGVATGELFF,TGCGCCAGCAGCTTGGACGCGGGAGTTGCCACCGGGGAGCTGTTTTTT
-,TRBJ2-1,TRBV19,-,CASIPFRDYAGEQFF,TGTGCCAGTATCCCTTTTCGAGATTACGCGGGAGAGCAGTTCTTC
-,TRBJ1-3,TRBV30,-,CAWSVGWGSGNTIYF,TGTGCCTGGAGTGTTGGGTGGGGTTCTGGAAACACCATATATTTT
TRBD1,TRBJ1-1,TRBV27,-,CAGTSGQKNTEAFF,TGTGCCGGGACCTCGGGACAGAAGAACACTGAAGCTTTCTTT
-,TRBJ2-7,TRBV6-6,-,CASSSIGEQYF,TGTGCCAGCAGTTCCATAGGGGAGCAGTACTTC
-,TRBJ1-1,TRBV7-2,-,CASSPSNTEAFF,TGTGCCAGCAGCCCCTCGAACACTGAAGCTTTCTTT
-,TRBJ2-5,TRBV7-8,-,CASSLARRETQYF,TGTGCCAGCAGCTTAGCCCGACGGGAGACCCAGTACTTC
-,TRBJ2-7,TRBV5-1,-,CASRSVSSYEQYF,TGCGCCAGCAGAAGCGTGAGCTCCTACGAGCAGTACTTC
TRBD2,TRBJ2-3,TRBV11-3,-,CASSFSGGSKTDTQYF,TGTGCCAGCAGCTTCTCTGGCGGGAGCAAGACAGATACGCAGTATTTT
TRBD1,TRBJ2-1,TRBV2,-,CASRDRGYLNREQFF,TGTGCCAGCAGAGACAGGGGCTACCTTAATAGAGAGCAGTTCTTC
TRBD1,TRBJ1-1,TRBV11-2,-,CASSPTGRSEAFF,TGTGCCAGCAGCCCGACAGGGAGGTCTGAAGCTTTCTTT
TRBD2,TRBJ2-1,TRBV7-3,-,CASSSSTSGRHPYNEQFF,TGTGCCAGCAGCTCTTCGACTAGCGGGCGACACCCCTACAATGAGCAGTTCTTC
TRBD2,TRBJ2-2,TRBV5-8,-,CASRKGLTNTGELFF,TGTGCCAGCAGAAAGGGACTAACGAACACCGGGGAGCTGTTTTTT
-,TRBJ1-4,TRBV5-1,once,CASSLTGENEKLFF,TGCGCCAGCAGCTTGACAGGAGAAAATGAAAAACTGTTTTTT
TRBD2,TRBJ2-1,TRBV5-4,-,CASNPGTSGRYEQFF,TGTGCCAGCAACCCAGGGACTAGCGGGAGATATGAGCAGTTCTTC
TRBD1,TRBJ1-3,TRBV5-1,-,CASSVNGQGAPGNTIYF,TGCGCCAGCAGCGTAAACGGCCAGGGGGCGCCCGGAAACACCATATATTTT
-,TRBJ1-1,TRBV18,-,CASSPASGSLGTEAFF,TGTGCCAGCTCACCTGCCTCTGGGAGCCTGGGCACTGAAGCTTTCTTT
TRBD2,TRBJ2-3,TRBV14,-,CASSQDRLAGEDTQYF,TGTGCCAGCAGCCAAGATCGGCTAGCGGGAGAAGATACGCAGTATTTT
TRBD1,TRBJ1-3,TRBV4-1,-,CASSRSGTGENTIYF,TGCGCCAGCAGCCGTTCCGGGACAGGGGAAAACACCATATATTTT
-,TRBJ1-1,TRBV19,once,CASTFNRGVLTSAFF,TGTGCCAGTACTTTCAATAGGGGGGTCCTCACCTCAGCTTTCTTT
TRBD2,TRBJ2-3,TRBV18,-,CASSLGLAGVGRTDTQYF,TGTGCCAGCTCACTTGGACTAGCGGGAGTTGGTAGGACAGATACGCAGTATTTT
-,TRBJ2-2,TRBV5-1,-,CASSLVPLQRGSGELFF,TGCGCCAGCAGCTTGGTCCCCCTCCAACGTGGGTCGGGGGAGCTGTTTTTT
-,TRBJ1-4,TRBV21-1,few,CASSKGETGNEKLFF,TGTGCCAGCAGCAAAGGAGAGACAGGTAATGAAAAACTGTTTTTT